This TCR beta chain was profiled in a study of spatial heterogeneity in lung cancer. Across the study: Sequencing was performed on follow-up PBMC samples when available, collected at a median of approximately two years after resection.

CDR3 length: 13 amino acids. The V gene end was trimmed by 5 bases and the J gene end by 3 bases; junction bases not matched to a gene: 3. There are many counts of this clonotype. Single TCR cDNA molecules each had their own unique molecular identifier. One entry per CDR3 protein, called by TCRdb with MiXCR from the 5' RACE reads. This table holds approximately 50,000 distinct CDR3 sequences, less than 9% found once. As to time point: blood at routine non-recurrence follow-up after resection. Unsorted whole RNA of tumor, nontumor lung or frozen PBMC was sequenced. The gene calls are TRBV12-3 or TRBV12-4 and TRBJ1-2, with TRBD1 matching over 7 bases. The sample in question was PBMCs, obtained at follow-up. The TCR originated in a female donor with early-stage non-small cell lung cancer. Written as DNA, the CDR3 is TGTGCCAGCAGTCCTGACAGGGACTATGGCTACACCTTC. Residues: CASSPDRDYGYTF.